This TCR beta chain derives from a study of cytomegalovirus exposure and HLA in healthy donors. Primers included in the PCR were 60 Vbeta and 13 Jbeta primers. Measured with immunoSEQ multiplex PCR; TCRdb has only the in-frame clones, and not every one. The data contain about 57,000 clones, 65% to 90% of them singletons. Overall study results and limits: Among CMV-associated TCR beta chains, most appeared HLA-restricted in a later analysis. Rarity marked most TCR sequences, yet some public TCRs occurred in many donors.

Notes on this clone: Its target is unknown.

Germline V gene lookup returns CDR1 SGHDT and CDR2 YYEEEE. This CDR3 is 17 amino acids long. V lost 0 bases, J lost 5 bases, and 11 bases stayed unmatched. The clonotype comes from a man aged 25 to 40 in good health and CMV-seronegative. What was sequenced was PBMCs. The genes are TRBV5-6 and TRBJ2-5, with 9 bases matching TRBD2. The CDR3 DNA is TGTGCCAGCAGCTTGGCCTCGAATAGCGGGAGATTTGAGACCCAGTACTTC. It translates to CASSLASNSGRFETQYF.